The 28 T cell receptor beta chains in this list originate from one sample, sequenced in a study. TCRdb ran MiXCR on the 5' RACE reads and lists one entry per CDR3 protein. The data contain approximately 8,900 distinct CDR3 sequences, about 30% of them seen just once; the ten biggest clones take up 3.5% to 6%. Sequenced input: naive CD4+ T cells sorted from a lymph node. Subset described: naive CD4+ T cells, CD4+CD45RA+CD25-. The receptors originated from a female donor with breast cancer.

By share of the sample, this clonotype is medium-sized. This chain uses TRBV20-1 with TRBJ2-7; 9 bases are a match to TRBD2. The CDR3 is made up of 13 amino acids. CDR1 and CDR2 (germline): DFQATT, SNEGSKA (reference sequence). The V segment lost 6 bases and the J segment 6 bases; nucleotides outside the gene matches: 9. The CDR3 protein is CSAIAGAPFEQYF. In nucleotides, the CDR3 is TGCAGTGCCATAGCGGGGGCCCCCTTCGAGCAGTACTTC.

This clonotype occurred many times. The chain employs TRBV7-9 and TRBJ2-2, with D uncertain. Germline V CDR1 and CDR2: SEHNR, FQNEAQ (reference sequence). Trimming took 2 bases from V and 6 from J, leaving 7 bases between them. The CDR3 consists of 13 residues. DNA for the CDR3: TGTGCCAGCAGCTTAATAGGTCCCGGGGAGCTGTTTTTT. This gives the protein CASSLIGPGELFF. The variable domain in full, with the rest retrieved from reference TRBV7-9 and TRBJ2-2, is DTGVSQNPRHKITKRGQNVTFRCDPISEHNRLYWYRQTLGQGPEFLTYFQNEAQLEKSRLLSDRFSAERPKGSFSTLEIQRTEQGDSAMYLCASSLIGPGELFFGEGSRLTVL.

This clonotype has more than one count but fewer than ten. This rearrangement joins TRBV11-3 to TRBJ1-1; 7 nucleotides align to TRBD1. CDR3 size: 13 residues. Losses at the gene ends were 1 base for V and 7 bases for J; bases not matched to a gene: 3. Germline assignment: CDR1 SGHNT and CDR2 YENEEA. CDR3 bases: TGTGCCAGCAGCTTAGCGCGGGACAGTGAAGCTTTCTTT. This codes for CASSLARDSEAFF.

DNA for the CDR3: TGTGCCAGCAGCGGGGAGCCTAGCGAGACGGACACCGGGGAGCTGTTTTTT. Its translation: CASSGEPSETDTGELFF. The chain recombines TRBV11-2 with TRBJ2-2; tentative D call: TRBD2 (6 bases). The ends were cut back, 5 bases at V and 3 bases at J, with 19 bases in the middle. The CDR3 has 17 residues. Per germline, CDR1 SGHAT and CDR2 FQNNGV.

This clonotype was counted ten times or more. This chain joins TRBV12-3 or TRBV12-4 and TRBJ2-2, with TRBD1 as a possible D gene (6 bases). This CDR3 spans 16 amino acids. The germline V and J ends were trimmed by 5 bases and 0 bases, with 13 bases remaining between them. This CDR3 reads CASSAGDRTNTGELFF. CDR3 sequence (DNA): TGTGCCAGCAGTGCTGGAGACAGGACGAACACCGGGGAGCTGTTTTTT.

Worth noting for this clonotype: One base away lies a much larger clone, so this may be a sequencing read error. The chain is built from TRBV6-1 and TRBJ1-5, with D tentatively TRBD1 (5 bases). The CDR3 is made up of 15 amino acids. The V gene's germline CDR1 is MNHNS and CDR2 SASEGT. V was clipped by 0 bases and J by 7 bases, with 13 bases between them. Here the CDR3 reads CASSEAGEFWQPQHF. Here the CDR3 DNA reads TGTGCCAGCAGTGAAGCGGGGGAGTTTTGGCAGCCCCAGCATTTT.

This clonotype was observed at least ten times. This rearrangement joins TRBV12-3 or TRBV12-4 to TRBJ1-5; a possible D gene is TRBD1 (5 bases). V lost 3 bases, J lost 6 bases, and 12 bases lay in between. This CDR3 region has 14 residues. CDR3 amino acids: CASSLFGQGQPQHF. CDR3 in DNA: TGTGCCAGCAGTTTGTTTGGGCAGGGTCAGCCCCAGCATTTT.

The rearrangement links TRBV5-1 to TRBJ2-1, with D perhaps matching TRBD2 (5 bases). CDR1 and CDR2 (germline): SGHRS, YFSETQ. V was shortened by 4 bases and J by 9 bases, with 17 bases between the two germline ends. CDR3 length: 14 residues. CDR3 in DNA: TGCGCCAGCAGCCTCGGCCCTCCCGGGGTTGAGCAGTTCTTC. Translation gives CASSLGPPGVEQFF.

The chain couples TRBV7-3 to TRBJ1-1; the match to TRBD1 covers 8 bases. V lost 0 bases and J lost 4; bases outside the gene matches: 4. This CDR3 spans 15 amino acids. Germline assignment: CDR1 SGHTA and CDR2 FQGTGA. Here the CDR3 DNA reads TGTGCCAGCAGCTTAACCTCAGGGGGCGGCACTGAAGCTTTCTTT. Translated: CASSLTSGGGTEAFF.

This clonotype occurred a few times. This chain uses TRBV7-9 with TRBJ1-5, with 11 bases identical to TRBD1. J lost 6 bases, V lost 4 bases, and 8 bases had no gene match. CDR3 length: 16 amino acids. Germline lookup yields CDR1 SEHNR and CDR2 FQNEAQ (reference sequence). CDR3 nucleotides: TGTGCCAGCAGCTCCGGACAGGGGGCATCGCCTCAGCCCCAGCATTTT. It specifies CASSSGQGASPQPQHF.

By sample share, this clonotype is medium-sized. The chain uses TRBV5-1 and TRBJ1-1; D may be TRBD1 (5 bases). The CDR3 runs to 15 residues. Germline lookup yields CDR1 SGHRS and CDR2 YFSETQ. Trimming shortened V by 0 bases and J by 1 base, and 10 bases separated the two germline ends. CDR3 DNA sequence: TGCGCCAGCAGCTTGGACACCACAGGGAACACTGAAGCTTTCTTT. Translation: CASSLDTTGNTEAFF.

With regard to this clonotype: One end of the junction varies from germline; a read error may be responsible. This chain links TRBV6-6 with TRBJ1-1; D is unresolved. In germline, CDR1 is MNHNY, CDR2 SVGAGI (reference sequence). The CDR3 has 14 residues. CDR3 DNA sequence: TGTGCCGGCAGTTACCCGGGGTCGAACACTGAAGCTTTCTTT. Translated: CAGSYPGSNTEAFF.

This clonotype is classed as medium-sized (0.01 to 0.1%). This chain joins TRBV3-1 and TRBJ2-7; no definite D call. This CDR3 has 12 amino acids. Germline assignment: CDR1 LGHDT and CDR2 YNNKEL (reference sequence). The V end was cut by 4 bases, the J end by 0 bases, with 4 bases between. The CDR3 DNA reads as TGTGCCAGCAGCCGGACCTCCTACGAGCAGTACTTC. Translation gives CASSRTSYEQYF.

Details on this clonotype: This sequence may be a read error, since a much larger clone differs from it by one base. The V and J genes are TRBV12-3 or TRBV12-4 and TRBJ1-1, with TRBD1 identical over 11 bases. V shed 5 bases and J 5 bases; nucleotides not matched to a gene: 10. This CDR3 comprises 16 residues. The CDR3 sequence is CASSAGQGAIFTEAFF. The CDR3 region has the DNA TGTGCCAGCAGTGCCGGACAGGGGGCTATTTTTACTGAAGCTTTCTTT.

This clonotype has a count of ten or more. This chain links TRBV5-1 with TRBJ1-5, with D possibly matching TRBD1 (5 bases). V shed 2 bases and J shed 2 bases, with 5 bases lying between them. The germline CDR1 and CDR2 sequences are SGHRS and YFSETQ. The CDR3 runs to 13 residues. In DNA form, the CDR3 reads TGCGCCAGCAGCTTCAGGGGCAATCAGCCCCAGCATTTT. It translates to CASSFRGNQPQHF.

This clonotype was seen many times. The chain links TRBV5-1 to TRBJ1-1; a weak D match, TRBD1 (6 bases). V was pared by 4 bases and J by 3 bases, with 13 bases between. CDR1 and CDR2 from the germline V gene are SGHRS and YFSETQ. The CDR3 extends over 14 amino acids. The CDR3 nucleotides read TGCGCCAGCAGCCCTGGACAGTTCCACACTGAAGCTTTCTTT. Its protein product is CASSPGQFHTEAFF.

The chain combines TRBV20-1 with TRBJ1-5; D perhaps matches TRBD1 (6 bases). V lost 1 base and J lost 4, with 8 bases in between. The CDR3 length is 13 residues. Germline assignment: CDR1 DFQATT and CDR2 SNEGSKA (reference sequence). CDR3 DNA sequence: TGCAGTGCTAGAGCTGACAGGAATCAGCCCCAGCATTTT. It yields the protein CSARADRNQPQHF.

This clonotype showed up many times. This rearrangement joins TRBV24-1 to TRBJ2-7; 7 bases fit TRBD1. Germline values: CDR1 KGHDR, CDR2 SFDVKD. The CDR3 extends over 12 amino acids. J gave up 5 bases and V 7 bases, and 4 bases lay outside the gene matches. The CDR3 spells CATRGQSNEQYF. Here the CDR3 DNA reads TGTGCCACCAGGGGACAGTCCAACGAGCAGTACTTC.

This clonotype is labeled as medium-sized. The chain uses TRBV20-1 and TRBJ1-6, with no clear D. The germline V and J ends were trimmed by 1 base and 6 bases, with 10 bases remaining between them. Germline lookup yields CDR1 DFQATT and CDR2 SNEGSKA (reference sequence). The CDR3 runs 14 residues. CDR3 DNA sequence: TGCAGTGCTAGAGTTGGATCCGCTAATTCACCCCTCCACTTT. It is translated as CSARVGSANSPLHF.

This chain links TRBV12-3 or TRBV12-4 with TRBJ2-5; D might be TRBD2 (5 bases). The CDR3 spans 13 residues. Deletions cut 5 bases from V and 5 bases from J, with 12 bases between. The CDR3 region is CASSPHPGETQYF. CDR3 DNA sequence: TGTGCCAGCAGTCCGCACCCGGGGGAGACCCAGTACTTC.

About this clonotype itself: Since a much larger clone is just one base distant, this may be a read error. The chain employs TRBV20-1 and TRBJ2-7, with D perhaps being TRBD1 or TRBD2 (5 bases each). Per the germline V gene, CDR1 is DFQATT and CDR2 is SNEGSKA (reference sequence). V lost 4 bases, J lost 9 bases, and 22 bases lay in between. There are 14 residues in the CDR3. As DNA, the CDR3 is TGCAGTGCTAAGAAGGGGACGACGGGGTATGGGCAGTACTTC. This encodes CSAKKGTTGYGQYF.

By frequency in the sample, this clonotype is medium-sized (0.01 to 0.1%). The chain has TRBV12-3 or TRBV12-4 and TRBJ1-3; D remains unclear. The CDR3 totals 15 residues. Trimming left V 7 bases short and J 0 bases short, with 13 bases between. The CDR3 protein is CASTRSPSSGNTIYF. In DNA, the CDR3 is TGTGCCAGCACTCGATCGCCAAGCTCTGGAAACACCATATATTTT.

The rearrangement joins TRBV5-6 to TRBJ1-2; TRBD1 aligns across 7 bases. From germline, CDR1 is SGHDT and CDR2 YYEEEE. Trimming took 5 bases from V and 2 from J; bases not matched to a gene: 9. The CDR3 is made up of 15 amino acids. The CDR3: CASSIVRGVNYGYTF. CDR3 DNA: TGTGCCAGCAGTATCGTCAGGGGGGTGAACTATGGCTACACCTTC. The full variable domain, completed using reference TRBV5-6 and TRBJ1-2, is DAGVTQSPTHLIKTRGQQVTLRCSPKSGHDTVSWYQQALGQGPQFIFQYYEEEERQRGNFPDRFSGHQFPNYSSELNVNALLLGDSALYLCASSIVRGVNYGYTFGSGTRLTVV.

As concerns this clonotype: A read error may explain this, as a much larger clone is one base away. This chain uses TRBV4-2 with TRBJ2-1, with TRBD2 matching 10 bases. Per germline, CDR1 LGHNA and CDR2 YNFKEQ. The CDR3 loop spans 16 amino acids. J lost 9 bases, V lost 2 bases, and 10 bases had no gene match. The CDR3 here is CASSQSLAGRSFEQFF. The CDR3 DNA follows: TGTGCCAGCAGCCAATCACTAGCGGGACGGAGTTTTGAGCAGTTCTTC.

Note on this clonotype: Germline is not matched at one junction end, which may reflect a read error. V gene TRBV27 combines with J gene TRBJ2-7; D perhaps matches TRBD2 (6 bases). The CDR3 runs to 15 residues. The germline CDR1 and CDR2 sequences are MNHEY and SMNVEV (reference sequence). The CDR3 region has the DNA TGTGCCAGCAATTCGGCGGCTAGCGAAACCTACGAGCAATACTTC. It encodes CASNSAASETYEQYF.

This clonotype was picked up one time. Here the CDR3 DNA reads TGTGCCAGCACGAGACAGGGGATGAACACTGAAGCTTTCTTT. It encodes CASTRQGMNTEAFF. The rearrangement links TRBV6-1 to TRBJ1-1, with TRBD1 matching over 8 bases. CDR3 length: 14 residues. The J segment lost 0 bases and the V segment lost 7 bases, leaving 4 bases of the junction unmatched. Germline V gives CDR1 MNHNS, CDR2 SASEGT.

By proportion, this clonotype is medium-sized (0.01 to 0.1%). The chain carries TRBV7-3 and TRBJ2-1, with a possible D match to TRBD2 (6 bases). The CDR3 is 16 residues long. CDR1 SGHTA and CDR2 FQGTGA come from the germline V gene. Trimming pared 5 bases from V and 5 bases from J, leaving 19 bases between. The CDR3 sequence: CASSPRLVGENNEQFF. The CDR3 DNA follows: TGTGCCAGCAGCCCGAGACTAGTGGGAGAGAACAATGAGCAGTTCTTC.

This clonotype occurred many times. This rearrangement joins TRBV5-1 to TRBJ1-5; no clear D. V lost 1 base and J lost 6, with 17 bases in between. This CDR3 region has 16 residues. Germline lookup yields CDR1 SGHRS and CDR2 YFSETQ. The CDR3 DNA is TGCGCCAGCAGCTTGAATCCAGCCCGGGCTGGTCAGCCCCAGCATTTT. Its protein product is CASSLNPARAGQPQHF.